Sequencing of this TCR beta chain was carried out in a study of T cell responses to AZD1222 COVID-19 vaccine. Study overall: Pooled in the analysis were second doses at about 4 or about 12 weeks.

The CDR3 has 15 residues. Trimming shortened V by 0 bases and J by 7 bases, and 15 bases separated the two germline ends. The germline gives CDR1 MNHEY, CDR2 SVGAGI. Produced via immunoSEQ multiplex PCR; TCRdb's table is partial and in-frame only. In the table there are 100,000 to 150,000 clones, roughly nine tenths of which are singletons. This specimen consisted of peripheral blood, obtained on day 0 of AZD1222 vaccination. The chain employs TRBV6-5 and TRBJ2-5, with a weak D call TRBD2 (5 bases). The receptor comes from an adult in good health. DNA of the CDR3: TGTGCCAGCAGTTACTCGACTAATAACCCAGGGACCCAGTACTTC. This translates into CASSYSTNNPGTQYF.